This is a list of T cell receptor beta chains from one sample in a study of long-term antiretroviral therapy in people with HIV. Assay used: immunoSEQ multiplex PCR; TCRdb lists only in-frame clones, some missing. The profile covers tens of thousands of clones, with 90% to 95% appearing a single time and 2.5% to 3% taken by the ten largest. The specimen was unsorted PBMCs, collected 3.7 years after starting antiretroviral therapy. These receptors all stem from a woman aged 50 to 60 with HIV. Both conserved end residues are trimmed from each CDR3.

v_gene	j_gene	CDR3aa
TRBV30	TRBJ1-2	AWIGGRYGYT
TRBV19	TRBJ1-3	ASSVLGLGNTIY
TRBV6-6	TRBJ1-2	ASRPSNGVYGYT
TRBV11-2	TRBJ1-4	ASSLVSEKLF
TRBV2	TRBJ1-1	ASSGQAEAF
TRBV4-1	TRBJ2-1	ASSQVDMGLAREQF
TRBV2	TRBJ1-5	ASRGGTVGNQPQH
TRBV4-2	TRBJ2-1	ASSQVLAGALVNEQF
TRBV7-8	TRBJ2-1	ASSRSRDRGFPNEQF
TRBV10-1	TRBJ2-7	ASSDGTVSYEQY
TRBV18	TRBJ2-7	ASSSSYEQY
TRBV5-1	TRBJ1-2	ASSLAGDVYGYT
TRBV10-2	TRBJ2-1	ASTYGEGGLEQF
TRBV5-4	TRBJ1-2	ASSYGGQLYGYT
TRBV7-9	TRBJ1-2	ASSLAVGVTNYGYT
TRBV5-8	TRBJ1-2	ASSLGAATNYGYT
TRBV6-5	TRBJ1-2	ASSSRTRHGYT
TRBV9	TRBJ1-1	ASGRGLNTEAF
TRBV30	TRBJ1-1	AWSSIDTEAF
TRBV5-5	TRBJ2-7	ASSLDLAGFGEQY
TRBV7-2	TRBJ2-7	ASSLTSTGRNYEQY
TRBV2	TRBJ1-2	ASSEGQGRNYGYT
TRBV7-2	TRBJ2-5	ASSLARLRETQY
TRBV14	TRBJ1-1	ASSQARTGGGTEAF
TRBV7-3	TRBJ2-2	ASSVQGVGELF
TRBV4-2	TRBJ1-1	ASSQVGVGETEAF
TRBV7-6	TRBJ2-7	ASSRGGQSYEQY
TRBV2	TRBJ2-2	ASSGQTGTGELF
TRBV25-1	TRBJ1-1	ASSAYKAGMNTEAF
TRBV9	TRBJ2-2	ASSVIAGTFNTGELF
TRBV11-2	TRBJ1-2	ASSQRAGGFGYT
TRBV7-3	TRBJ2-3	ASSLGRTDTQY
TRBV18	TRBJ2-7	ASSSQGGYEQY
TRBV11-1	TRBJ2-7	ASSSDRTGGGYEQY
TRBV4-1	TRBJ2-7	ASSQAGAGGYEQY
TRBV29-1	TRBJ1-4	SVEKEKLF
TRBV18	TRBJ1-3	ASSPNMGGTESGNTIY
TRBV7-9	TRBJ2-5	ASSLEGGGAETQY
TRBV7-2	TRBJ2-7	ASSTLNGFEQY
TRBV4-3	TRBJ2-1	ASSQDPLGTTHNEQF
TRBV5-1	TRBJ2-7	ASSERDRDYEQY
TRBV19	TRBJ1-5	ASRGGTIRANNQPQH
TRBV30	TRBJ1-1	AWSRVSWQNMNTEAF
TRBV5-1	TRBJ1-1	ASRYEMNTEAF
TRBV5-1	TRBJ1-6	ASSLRDSAIYNSPLH
TRBV6-1	TRBJ1-2	ASSEEVLSYGYT
TRBV19	TRBJ2-7	ASSSRGPDHEQY
TRBV29-1	TRBJ1-1	SVNQGHNTEAF
TRBV4-2	TRBJ2-3	ASSQVQAGGTDTQY
TRBV7-3	TRBJ2-3	ASSLNPAGTDTQY
TRBV5-4	TRBJ1-1	ASSLSGGFMNTEAF
TRBV19	TRBJ1-5	ASKDRGNQPQH
TRBV7-9	TRBJ2-1	ASSRGDYNEQF
TRBV23-1	TRBJ2-2	ASTFRTRELF
TRBV30	TRBJ2-7	AWSVGTGGKAY
TRBV6-5	TRBJ1-1	AVKAEAF
TRBV5-1	TRBJ2-5	ASSLVRGLAGDLQETQY
TRBV4-3	TRBJ1-6	ASSQYFNSPLH